This TCR beta chain comes out of a study of blood T cell repertoires in COVID-19. Study as a whole: Material from acute and convalescent COVID-19 was sourced from the United States, Italy and Spain.

Profiled with immunoSEQ multiplex PCR; TCRdb holds only in-frame clones, not every one. The profile shows some 220,000 clones, approximately 80% of them singletons. The source of this sequence is a woman aged 80 or older with active or convalescent COVID-19. The source material was peripheral blood.

The CDR3 coding sequence is TGTGCCAGCAGCCAATACGGGGAGCTGTTTTTT. Its protein product is CASSQYGELFF. This chain connects TRBV3-1 (or the pseudogene TRBV3-2) to TRBJ2-2; D is ambiguous. The CDR3 has 11 residues. Deletions cut 2 bases from V and 7 bases from J, with 2 bases between. Germline V gives CDR1 LGHDT, CDR2 YNNKEL (reference sequence).